The 13 T cell receptor beta chains in this list originate from one sample, sequenced in a study of siplizumab effects on memory and regulatory T cells. Profiling relied on immunoSEQ multiplex PCR, and the TCRdb table lists in-frame clones only, not all of them. The repertoire holds around 110,000 clones, with about 94% as singletons. The sequenced material came from non-Treg CD4+ T cells sorted from blood. These receptors were taken from a human donor in good health.

This clone was recorded once. The CDR3 loop reads CASETGGTGNTIYF. CDR3 in DNA: TGTGCCAGCGAGACAGGGGGGACTGGAAACACCATATATTTT. The chain couples TRBV6-1 to TRBJ1-3, with 9 bases aligning to TRBD1. Losses at the gene ends were 8 bases for V and 2 bases for J; bases not matched to a gene: 4. Germline V gene data show CDR1 as MNHNS and CDR2 as SASEGT. The CDR3 has 14 residues.

This clone has a single count. The V gene is TRBV5-6, the J gene TRBJ1-1; 7 nucleotides line up with TRBD1. Per germline, CDR1 SGHDT and CDR2 YYEEEE. The CDR3 is 14 amino acids. J was trimmed by 3 bases and V by 1 base; bases with no gene match: 3. CDR3 sequence (DNA): TGTGCCAGCAGCTTGAGGGACAGATACACTGAAGCTTTCTTT. Its translation: CASSLRDRYTEAFF.

The rearrangement joins TRBV6-5 to TRBJ2-3; 8 nucleotides line up with TRBD2. Germline CDR1 and CDR2: MNHEY and SVGAGI. This CDR3 region has 15 residues. The junction had 8 bases not matched to a gene; V was cut back by 6 bases and J by 3 bases. CDR3 DNA: TGTGCCAGCAGCACCGGGACTAGGGTAACAGATACGCAGTATTTT. This encodes CASSTGTRVTDTQYF.

The chain links TRBV9 to TRBJ1-2; TRBD1 aligns across 8 bases. J was trimmed by 4 bases and V by 3 bases; bases with no gene match: 8. The CDR3 has 15 amino acids. CDR1 SGDLS and CDR2 YYNGEE come from the germline V gene. CDR3 DNA: TGTGCCAGCAGCGCAACCGACAGGGGCGGCTATGGCTACACCTTC. Protein product: CASSATDRGGYGYTF.

This chain uses TRBV5-1 with TRBJ2-1, with D possibly matching TRBD2 (5 bases). Germline V gene data show CDR1 as SGHRS and CDR2 as YFSETQ. The CDR3 consists of 18 residues. The V end was cut by 0 bases, the J end by 0 bases, with 16 bases between. CDR3 sequence (DNA): TGCGCCAGCAGCTTGGCCGTTGGGAGCCTGAGCTCCTACAATGAGCAGTTCTTC. Protein product: CASSLAVGSLSSYNEQFF.

In this sample, this clone turned up once. The chain recombines TRBV2 with TRBJ2-3; D might be TRBD1 or TRBD2, each matching 6 bases. The CDR3 totals 13 residues. CDR1 and CDR2 from the germline V gene are SNHLY and FYNNEI. V lost 6 bases and J lost 6, with 13 bases in between. CDR3 in amino acids: CASRIPGGDTQYF. The CDR3 DNA follows: TGTGCCAGCAGGATCCCCGGGGGCGATACGCAGTATTTT.

The V call is TRBV19, the J call TRBJ1-2, with 10 bases matching TRBD1. Trimming cost V 3 bases and J 6 bases; bases outside gene matches: 4. CDR3 size: 14 residues. Germline lookup yields CDR1 LNHDA and CDR2 SQIVND (reference sequence). The CDR3 loop reads CASSIGTGADGYTF. The CDR3 DNA reads TGTGCCAGTAGTATTGGGACAGGGGCGGATGGCTACACCTTC.

V is TRBV5-4 and J is TRBJ1-6, with 7 bases aligning to TRBD1. The V segment lost 0 bases and the J segment 8 bases; nucleotides outside the gene matches: 5. The CDR3 contains 15 residues. Germline V gene data show CDR1 as SGHNT and CDR2 as YYREEE (reference sequence). The CDR3: CASSLDTGEYSPLHF. The CDR3 bases are TGTGCCAGCAGCTTGGATACAGGGGAATATTCACCCCTCCACTTT. The full variable domain, completed using reference TRBV5-4 and TRBJ1-6, is ETGVTQSPTHLIKTRGQQVTLRCSSQSGHNTVSWYQQALGQGPQFIFQYYREEENGRGNFPPRFSGLQFPNYSSELNVNALELDDSALYLCASSLDTGEYSPLHFGNGTRLTVT.

V gene TRBV7-8 combines with J gene TRBJ2-2; D gene uncertain. Deletions cut 4 bases from V and 6 bases from J, with 9 bases between. Germline V CDR1 and CDR2: SGHVS, FQNEAQ. CDR3 length: 13 amino acids. The CDR3 here is CASSSAWAGELFF. The CDR3 DNA reads TGTGCCAGCAGCTCCGCTTGGGCCGGGGAGCTGTTTTTT.

The chain couples TRBV5-1 to TRBJ1-2; D unresolved. The CDR3 covers 15 residues. CDR1 SGHRS and CDR2 YFSETQ come from the germline V gene. The germline V and J ends were trimmed by 4 bases and 4 bases, with 17 bases remaining between them. The CDR3 bases are TGCGCCAGCAGCCCACTTCCTGGGGAGTTCTATGGCTACACCTTC. Its protein product is CASSPLPGEFYGYTF. The entire variable domain, with the rest obtained from reference TRBV5-1 and TRBJ1-2, is as follows: KAGVTQTPRYLIKTRGQQVTLSCSPISGHRSVSWYQQTPGQGLQFLFEYFSETQRNKGNFPGRFSGRQFSNSRSEMNVSTLELGDSALYLCASSPLPGEFYGYTFGSGTRLTVV.

This chain connects TRBV5-1 to TRBJ2-7; 13 bases agree with TRBD2. Germline V gene sequence: CDR1 SGHRS, CDR2 YFSETQ. There are 15 residues in the CDR3. V lost 0 bases and J lost 6; bases outside the gene matches: 3. CDR3 sequence: CASSLGTSGGREQYF. The CDR3 DNA follows: TGCGCCAGCAGCTTGGGGACTAGCGGGGGACGCGAGCAGTACTTC.

The chain uses TRBV30 and TRBJ2-7; 9 positions match TRBD2. This CDR3 comprises 15 residues. The ends lost 0 bases at V and 0 bases at J; junction bases unmatched: 3. Germline lookup yields CDR1 GTSNPN and CDR2 SVGIG (reference sequence). The DNA for the CDR3 is TGTGCCTGGAGTGTAGGTAGCGGGGGCTCCTACGAGCAGTACTTC. It yields the protein CAWSVGSGGSYEQYF.

The V call is TRBV12-5, the J call TRBJ1-2, with TRBD1 matching over 7 bases. CDR3 length equals 13 residues. CDR1 and CDR2 (germline): LGHNT, FRNRAP. The V segment lost 0 bases and the J segment 6 bases; nucleotides outside the gene matches: 1. The CDR3 DNA sequence: TGTGCTAGTGGTTTGGTGACAGGGCATGGCTACACCTTC. Its translation: CASGLVTGHGYTF.